Listed below are T cell receptor beta chains from one sample, sequenced in a study of PD-L1 blockade in urothelial cancer. The protocol was immunoSEQ multiplex PCR, while the TCRdb copy is restricted to in-frame clones and leaves out a portion. In the table there are approximately 94,000 clones, around nine tenths of which are singletons. Sequences were derived from PBMCs, sampled around atezolizumab (anti-PD-L1) treatment. Receptors originate from a man aged 55 to 70 with urothelial cancer. Each CDR3 is given with its conserved first and last residue. A D gene is named only where the DNA matches it firmly. Size values are once, few and many counts, or a class for expanded clones, and some rows have none.

clone size,J gene,D gene,V gene,CDR3 protein,CDR3 DNA
.,TRBJ1-5,.,TRBV2,CASSEGRNNQPQHF,TGTGCCAGCAGTGAGGGGAGGAACAATCAGCCCCAGCATTTT
.,TRBJ1-4,.,TRBV9,CASSKSRLMGSGHREEKLFF,TGTGCCAGCAGCAAAAGTCGGTTGATGGGGTCGGGACACAGGGAGGAAAAACTGTTTTTT
.,TRBJ1-2,.,TRBV9,CASSPGPETDYGYTF,TGTGCCAGCAGCCCCGGCCCGGAGACGGACTATGGCTACACCTTC
.,TRBJ1-1,.,TRBV7-6,CASMEGTGTEAFF,TGTGCCAGCATGGAGGGGACCGGCACTGAAGCTTTCTTT
.,TRBJ2-5,TRBD1,TRBV27,CASSTPGQGAVETQYF,TGTGCCAGCAGTACTCCGGGACAGGGGGCTGTAGAGACCCAGTACTTC
.,TRBJ2-3,TRBD1,TRBV5-6,CASSLRDRVRDTQYF,TGTGCCAGCAGCTTGCGGGACAGGGTACGAGATACGCAGTATTTT
.,TRBJ2-1,.,TRBV7-8,CASNFGGDSDEQFF,TGTGCCAGCAACTTCGGCGGGGATAGCGATGAGCAGTTCTTC
.,TRBJ2-7,TRBD2,TRBV11-2,CASSLMGLAYEQYF,TGTGCCAGCAGCTTAATGGGACTAGCCTACGAGCAGTACTTC
.,TRBJ2-1,TRBD2,TRBV9,CASSPSGRDNEQFF,TGTGCCAGCAGCCCAAGCGGGAGGGACAATGAGCAGTTCTTC
few,TRBJ1-2,TRBD1,TRBV28,CASSLPAAGQGYGYTF,TGTGCCAGCAGTCTCCCCGCGGCGGGACAGGGCTATGGCTACACCTTC
.,TRBJ1-5,.,TRBV29-1,CSVVTGLDQPQHF,TGCAGCGTCGTAACAGGGTTGGATCAGCCCCAGCATTTT
.,TRBJ1-2,.,TRBV5-1,CASSLGQTGVYGYTF,TGCGCCAGCAGCTTAGGTCAGACAGGAGTCTATGGCTACACCTTC
.,TRBJ2-5,.,TRBV6-6,CASSSPQGLEETQYF,TGTGCCAGCAGTTCTCCACAGGGTTTGGAAGAGACCCAGTACTTC
.,TRBJ2-2,TRBD2,TRBV7-2,CASSINLAGDSGELFF,TGTGCCAGCAGCATAAACCTAGCGGGAGACAGCGGGGAGCTGTTTTTT
.,TRBJ2-3,.,TRBV19,CASSSLGELSAQYF,TGTGCCAGTAGTTCCCTAGGAGAACTAAGTGCGCAGTATTTT
.,TRBJ1-2,.,TRBV10-3,CAISESGGDYGYTF,TGTGCCATCAGTGAGTCGGGGGGGGACTATGGCTACACCTTC
.,TRBJ1-1,.,TRBV6-5,CASSYSPGDPIDEAFF,TGTGCCAGCAGTTACTCCCCAGGGGATCCCATCGACGAAGCTTTCTTT
.,TRBJ2-3,.,TRBV5-1,CASSSGLLGSTDTQYF,TGCGCCAGCAGCTCAGGCCTCCTCGGAAGCACAGATACGCAGTATTTT
.,TRBJ2-5,.,TRBV5-4,CASSLSRAGVETQYF,TGTGCCAGCAGCTTGTCCCGGGCAGGGGTCGAGACCCAGTACTTC
.,TRBJ2-2,.,TRBV2,CASSKVRTGELFF,TGTGCCAGCAGTAAAGTTCGGACCGGGGAGCTGTTTTTT
.,TRBJ2-3,TRBD2,TRBV6-1,CASSEGSGGGHSTDTQYF,TGTGCCAGCAGTGAAGGGAGCGGGGGGGGGCATAGCACAGATACGCAGTATTTT
.,TRBJ2-7,TRBD2,TRBV18,CASSLGGLAGVHEQYF,TGTGCCAGCTCACTTGGCGGACTAGCGGGAGTTCACGAGCAGTACTTC
.,TRBJ1-5,.,TRBV27,CASSLSFGGGGNQPQHF,TGTGCCAGCAGTTTATCATTCGGGGGAGGGGGCAATCAGCCCCAGCATTTT
.,TRBJ1-2,.,TRBV6-6,CASSYTVERGYTF,TGTGCCAGCAGTTACACGGTCGAGCGCGGCTACACCTTC
.,TRBJ2-1,TRBD1,TRBV19,CASSRTNGDSIYNEQFF,TGTGCCAGTAGTAGAACAAACGGGGACAGTATCTACAATGAGCAGTTCTTC
.,TRBJ2-2,.,TRBV9,CASSVVQLGGELFF,TGTGCCAGCAGCGTTGTACAGTTGGGCGGGGAGCTGTTTTTT
.,TRBJ1-1,.,TRBV5-1,CASSPDSTNTEAFF,TGCGCCAGCAGCCCGGACAGTACTAACACTGAAGCTTTCTTT
.,TRBJ2-6,.,TRBV19,CASSIGSGAGANVLTF,TGTGCCAGTAGTATTGGATCGGGGGCTGGGGCCAACGTCCTGACTTTC
.,TRBJ1-1,.,TRBV6-6,CASSYSWTTGAEAFF,TGTGCCAGCAGTTACTCCTGGACAACTGGGGCTGAAGCTTTCTTT
once,TRBJ2-3,TRBD2,TRBV2,CASTRLAGITDTQYF,TGTGCCAGCACTAGACTAGCGGGGATCACAGATACGCAGTATTTT
.,TRBJ1-2,.,TRBV28,CASSPFQGQNYGYTF,TGTGCCAGCAGTCCCTTTCAGGGACAAAACTATGGCTACACCTTC
.,TRBJ2-3,TRBD1,TRBV11-3,CASSLVDRETDTQYF,TGTGCCAGCAGCTTAGTTGACAGGGAAACAGATACGCAGTATTTT
few,TRBJ2-7,TRBD2,TRBV2,CASSVSGGTYEQYF,TGTGCCAGCAGTGTAAGCGGGGGAACCTACGAGCAGTACTTC
.,TRBJ2-5,.,TRBV5-4,CASSLYGARTQYF,TGTGCCAGCAGCTTGTATGGGGCCAGGACCCAGTACTTC
.,TRBJ2-7,.,TRBV19,CASSIDFSDGEQYF,TGTGCCAGTAGTATAGACTTCAGCGACGGAGAGCAGTACTTC
.,TRBJ2-7,TRBD2,TRBV27,CASSLTSGSSYEQYF,TGTGCCAGCAGTTTGACTAGCGGGAGCTCCTACGAGCAGTACTTC
.,TRBJ1-2,TRBD1,TRBV28,CASSLSSPGGYGYTF,TGTGCCAGCAGTTTATCGTCACCAGGGGGCTATGGCTACACCTTC
once,TRBJ2-2,TRBD2,TRBV5-1,CASSLTSGGTGELFF,TGCGCCAGCAGCCTCACTAGCGGGGGCACTGGGGAGCTGTTTTTT
.,TRBJ1-5,.,TRBV6-5,CASSLDNSNQPQHF,TGTGCCAGCAGTTTGGACAATAGCAATCAGCCCCAGCATTTT
.,TRBJ1-3,TRBD1,TRBV11-2,CASSSGDSGNTIYF,TGTGCCAGCAGCTCGGGGGACAGTGGAAACACCATATATTTT
.,TRBJ2-1,TRBD2,TRBV5-1,CASSLTAGGYNEQFF,TGCGCCAGCAGCTTGACAGCGGGGGGCTACAATGAGCAGTTCTTC
.,TRBJ2-7,TRBD1,TRBV15,CATSRDPTGTGGYEQYF,TGTGCCACCAGCAGAGATCCCACCGGGACAGGGGGCTACGAGCAGTATTTC
.,TRBJ2-1,TRBD1,TRBV4-3,CASSLGTGSNNEQFF,TGCGCCAGCAGCCTAGGGACAGGGAGCAACAATGAGCAGTTCTTC
.,TRBJ1-4,TRBD1,TRBV28,CASEGATNEKLFF,TGTGCCAGCGAGGGGGCTACTAATGAAAAACTGTTTTTT
.,TRBJ2-7,.,TRBV28,CASTTGGRNEQYF,TGTGCCAGCACCACGGGGGGCAGAAACGAGCAGTACTTC
.,TRBJ2-2,.,TRBV11-3,CASSISGLGTGELFF,TGTGCCAGCAGCATTTCAGGGCTTGGCACCGGGGAGCTGTTTTTT
.,TRBJ1-2,.,TRBV5-4,CASSITGPRSGYGYTF,TGTGCCAGCAGTATTACCGGGCCCCGGAGCGGCTATGGCTACACCTTC
once,TRBJ2-1,.,TRBV7-6,CASSLVSAARSEQFF,TGTGCCAGCAGCTTAGTTAGCGCTGCACGGAGTGAGCAGTTCTTC
.,TRBJ2-7,TRBD2,TRBV11-1,CASSLRQPSGFRGVYEQYF,TGTGCCAGCAGCTTAAGGCAGCCTAGCGGGTTCCGAGGGGTGTACGAGCAGTACTTC
.,TRBJ1-2,.,TRBV12-5,CASGSGEGLYGYTF,TGTGCTAGTGGTTCGGGGGAGGGTCTCTATGGCTACACCTTC
.,TRBJ1-4,.,TRBV19,CASSLASRGTNEKLFF,TGTGCCAGTAGTCTAGCCTCGCGGGGGACTAATGAAAAACTGTTTTTT
once,TRBJ2-5,.,TRBV5-5,CASSGALGGPNQETQYF,TGTGCCAGCAGCGGTGCGCTGGGGGGACCGAACCAAGAGACCCAGTACTTC
.,TRBJ1-1,.,TRBV7-3,CASSPDGHHRTEAFF,TGTGCCAGCAGCCCAGACGGACACCACCGAACCGAAGCTTTCTTT